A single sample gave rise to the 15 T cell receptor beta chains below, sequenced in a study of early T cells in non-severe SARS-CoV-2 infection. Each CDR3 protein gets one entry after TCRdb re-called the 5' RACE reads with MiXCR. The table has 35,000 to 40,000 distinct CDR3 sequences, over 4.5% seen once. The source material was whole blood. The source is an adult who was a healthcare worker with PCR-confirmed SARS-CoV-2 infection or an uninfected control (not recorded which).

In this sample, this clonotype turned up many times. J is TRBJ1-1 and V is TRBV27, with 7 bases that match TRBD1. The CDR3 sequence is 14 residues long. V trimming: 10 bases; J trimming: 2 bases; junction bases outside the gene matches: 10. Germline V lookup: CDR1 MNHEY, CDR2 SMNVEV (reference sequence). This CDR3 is CATFSRGVNTEAFF. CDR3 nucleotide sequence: TGTGCCACGTTCTCCAGGGGGGTCAACACTGAAGCTTTCTTT.

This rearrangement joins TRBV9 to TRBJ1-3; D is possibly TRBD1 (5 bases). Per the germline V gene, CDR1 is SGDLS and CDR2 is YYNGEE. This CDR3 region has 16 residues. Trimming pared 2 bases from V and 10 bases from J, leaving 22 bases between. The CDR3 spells CASSVGGSPLLGTIYF. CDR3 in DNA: TGTGCCAGCAGCGTGGGGGGATCGCCTCTATTGGGGACCATATATTTT.

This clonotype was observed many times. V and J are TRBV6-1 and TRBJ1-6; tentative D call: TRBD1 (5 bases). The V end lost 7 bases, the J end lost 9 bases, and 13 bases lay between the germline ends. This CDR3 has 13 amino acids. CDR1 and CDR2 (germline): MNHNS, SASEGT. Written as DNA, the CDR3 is TGTGCCAGCACAGGGCAGGGAGGTTCACCCCTCCACTTT. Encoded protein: CASTGQGGSPLHF.

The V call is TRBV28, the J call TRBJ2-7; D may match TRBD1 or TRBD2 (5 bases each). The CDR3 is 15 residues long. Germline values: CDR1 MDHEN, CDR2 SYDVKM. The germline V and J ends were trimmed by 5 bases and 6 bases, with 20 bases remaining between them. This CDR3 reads CASSVNEGRASEQYF. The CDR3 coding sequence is TGTGCCAGCAGTGTCAATGAGGGACGGGCCTCCGAGCAGTACTTC.

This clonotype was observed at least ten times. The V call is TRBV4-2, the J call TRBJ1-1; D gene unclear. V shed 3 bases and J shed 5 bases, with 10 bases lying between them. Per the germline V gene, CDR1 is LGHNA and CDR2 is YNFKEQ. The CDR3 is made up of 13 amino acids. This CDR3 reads CASSQDPRTEAFF. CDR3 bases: TGTGCCAGCAGCCAGGACCCTAGGACTGAAGCTTTCTTT.

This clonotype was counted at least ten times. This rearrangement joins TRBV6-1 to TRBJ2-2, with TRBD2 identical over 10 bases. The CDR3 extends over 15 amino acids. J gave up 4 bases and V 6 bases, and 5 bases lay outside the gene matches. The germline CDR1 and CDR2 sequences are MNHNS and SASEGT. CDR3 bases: TGTGCCAGCAGGGAGCGGGAGGGCCTCACCGGGGAGCTGTTTTTT. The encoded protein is CASREREGLTGELFF.

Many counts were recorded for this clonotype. This CDR3 reads CSARPLGTDLNQPQHF. The CDR3 bases are TGCAGTGCTAGACCTCTTGGGACAGATCTAAATCAGCCCCAGCATTTT. The rearrangement uses TRBV20-1 and TRBJ1-5, with 7 nucleotides matching TRBD1. Germline loops: CDR1 DFQATT, CDR2 SNEGSKA (reference sequence). The CDR3 totals 16 residues. With 2 bases clipped from V and 4 bases from J, the junction kept 11 bases outside the gene matches.

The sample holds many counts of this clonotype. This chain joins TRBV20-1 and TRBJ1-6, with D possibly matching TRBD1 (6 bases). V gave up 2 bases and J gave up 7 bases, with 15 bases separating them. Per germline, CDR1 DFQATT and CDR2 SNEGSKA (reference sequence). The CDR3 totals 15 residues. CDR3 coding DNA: TGCAGTGCTAGACCACCGGGACAACAGAATTCACCCCTCCACTTT. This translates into CSARPPGQQNSPLHF.

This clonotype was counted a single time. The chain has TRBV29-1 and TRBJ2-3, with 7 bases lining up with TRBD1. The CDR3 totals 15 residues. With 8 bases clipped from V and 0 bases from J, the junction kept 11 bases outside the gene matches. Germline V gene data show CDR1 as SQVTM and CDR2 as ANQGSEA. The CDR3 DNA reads TGCAGCTTTAAACAGGGGATCACTAGCACAGATACGCAGTATTTT. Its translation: CSFKQGITSTDTQYF.

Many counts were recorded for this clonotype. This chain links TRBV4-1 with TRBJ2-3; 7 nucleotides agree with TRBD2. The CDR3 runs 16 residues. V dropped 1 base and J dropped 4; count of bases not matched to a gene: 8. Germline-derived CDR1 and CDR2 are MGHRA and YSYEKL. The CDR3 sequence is CASSQGGGRDADTQYF. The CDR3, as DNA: TGCGCCAGCAGCCAAGGCGGTGGGAGGGATGCAGATACGCAGTATTTT.

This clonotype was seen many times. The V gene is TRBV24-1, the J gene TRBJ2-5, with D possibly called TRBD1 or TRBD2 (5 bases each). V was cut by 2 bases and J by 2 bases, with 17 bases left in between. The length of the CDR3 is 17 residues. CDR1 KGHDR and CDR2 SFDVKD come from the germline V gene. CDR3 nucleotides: TGTGCCACCAGTGATTCTCCCTCAGTGGGGGTACAAGAGACCCAGTACTTC. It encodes CATSDSPSVGVQETQYF.

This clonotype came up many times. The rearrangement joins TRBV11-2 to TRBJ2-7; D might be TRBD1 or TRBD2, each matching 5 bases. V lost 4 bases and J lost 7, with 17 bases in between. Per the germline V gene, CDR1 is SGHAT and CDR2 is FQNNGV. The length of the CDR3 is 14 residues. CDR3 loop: CASSSYTGTGEQYF. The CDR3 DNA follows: TGTGCCAGCAGCTCGTATACCGGGACGGGAGAGCAGTACTTC.

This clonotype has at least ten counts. The CDR3 loop is CASSVQRGEETQYF. CDR3 bases: TGTGCCAGCAGTGTTCAACGCGGGGAAGAGACCCAGTACTTC. The gene calls are TRBV12-3 or TRBV12-4 and TRBJ2-5; D is perhaps TRBD2 (6 bases). This CDR3 is built from 14 residues. Trimming left V 5 bases short and J 3 bases short, with 13 bases between.

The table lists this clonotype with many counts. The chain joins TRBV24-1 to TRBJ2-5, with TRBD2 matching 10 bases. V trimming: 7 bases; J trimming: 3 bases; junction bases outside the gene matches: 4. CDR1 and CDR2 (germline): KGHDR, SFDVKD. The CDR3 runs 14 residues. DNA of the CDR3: TGTGCCACCAGGAAAGGACTAGCGGAAGAGACCCAGTACTTC. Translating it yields CATRKGLAEETQYF.

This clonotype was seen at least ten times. Here the CDR3 reads CASSPVGGRGNQPQHF. The CDR3 coding sequence is TGTGCCAGCTCACCAGTCGGGGGTAGGGGCAATCAGCCCCAGCATTTT. The chain couples TRBV18 to TRBJ1-5; perhaps TRBD1 as D (5 bases). Germline V lookup: CDR1 KGHSH, CDR2 LQKENI. The CDR3 length is 16 residues. V shed 2 bases and J shed 2 bases, with 13 bases lying between them.